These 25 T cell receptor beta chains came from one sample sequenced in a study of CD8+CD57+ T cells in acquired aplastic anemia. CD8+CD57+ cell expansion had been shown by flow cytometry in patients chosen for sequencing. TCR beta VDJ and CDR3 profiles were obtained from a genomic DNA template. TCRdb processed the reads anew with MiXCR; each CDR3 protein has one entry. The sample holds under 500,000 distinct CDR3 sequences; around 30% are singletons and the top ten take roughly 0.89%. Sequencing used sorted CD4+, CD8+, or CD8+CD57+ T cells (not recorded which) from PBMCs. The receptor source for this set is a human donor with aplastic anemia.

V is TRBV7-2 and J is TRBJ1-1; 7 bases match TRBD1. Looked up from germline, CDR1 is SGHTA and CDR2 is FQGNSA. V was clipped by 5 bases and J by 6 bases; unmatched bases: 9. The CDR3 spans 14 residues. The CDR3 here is CASSITGERAEAFF. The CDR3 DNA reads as TGTGCCAGCAGCATTACAGGGGAGAGGGCTGAAGCTTTCTTT.

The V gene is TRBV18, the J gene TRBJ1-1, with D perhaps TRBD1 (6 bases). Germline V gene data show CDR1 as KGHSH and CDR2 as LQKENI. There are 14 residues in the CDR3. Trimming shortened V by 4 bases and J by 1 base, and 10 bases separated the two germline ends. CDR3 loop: CASSLKTGNTEAFF. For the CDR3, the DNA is TGTGCCAGCTCACTGAAGACAGGGAACACTGAAGCTTTCTTT.

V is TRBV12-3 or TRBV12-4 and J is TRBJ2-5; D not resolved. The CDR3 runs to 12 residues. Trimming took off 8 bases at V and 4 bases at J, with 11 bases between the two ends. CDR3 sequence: CASSSGGETQYF. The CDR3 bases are TGTGCCAGCTCCTCGGGCGGAGAGACCCAGTACTTC.

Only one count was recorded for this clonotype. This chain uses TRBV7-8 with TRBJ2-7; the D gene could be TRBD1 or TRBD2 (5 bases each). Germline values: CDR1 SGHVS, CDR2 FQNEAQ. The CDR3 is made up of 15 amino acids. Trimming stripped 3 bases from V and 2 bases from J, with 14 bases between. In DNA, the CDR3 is TGTGCCAGCAGCTTTACTCGGGACGTCACCTACGAGCAGTACTTC. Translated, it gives CASSFTRDVTYEQYF. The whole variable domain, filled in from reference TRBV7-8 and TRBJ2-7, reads GAGVSQSPRYKVAKRGQDVALRCDPISGHVSLFWYQQALGQGPEFLTYFQNEAQLDKSGLPSDRFFAERPEGSVSTLKIQRTQQEDSAVYLCASSFTRDVTYEQYFGPGTRLTVT.

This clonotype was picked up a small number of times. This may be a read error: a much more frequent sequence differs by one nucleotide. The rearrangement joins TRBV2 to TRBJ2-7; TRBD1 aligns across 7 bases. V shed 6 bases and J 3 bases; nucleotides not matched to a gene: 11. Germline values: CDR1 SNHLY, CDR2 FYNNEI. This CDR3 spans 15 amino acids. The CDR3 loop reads CASRVGEGADYEQYF. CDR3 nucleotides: TGTGCCAGCAGAGTAGGTGAGGGGGCAGACTACGAGCAGTACTTC.

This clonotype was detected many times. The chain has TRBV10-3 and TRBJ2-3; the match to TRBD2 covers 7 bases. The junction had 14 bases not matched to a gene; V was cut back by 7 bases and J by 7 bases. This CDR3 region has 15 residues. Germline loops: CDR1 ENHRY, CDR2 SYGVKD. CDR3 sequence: CAITGGEMAGHTQYF. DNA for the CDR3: TGTGCCATCACTGGGGGGGAAATGGCGGGACATACGCAGTATTTT.

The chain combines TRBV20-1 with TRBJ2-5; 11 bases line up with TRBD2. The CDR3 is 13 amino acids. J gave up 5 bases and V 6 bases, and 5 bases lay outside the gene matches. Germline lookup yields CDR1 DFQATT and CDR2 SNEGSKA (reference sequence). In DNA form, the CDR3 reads TGCAGTGCCCCTACTAGCGGGAGTGAGACCCAGTACTTC. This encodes CSAPTSGSETQYF.

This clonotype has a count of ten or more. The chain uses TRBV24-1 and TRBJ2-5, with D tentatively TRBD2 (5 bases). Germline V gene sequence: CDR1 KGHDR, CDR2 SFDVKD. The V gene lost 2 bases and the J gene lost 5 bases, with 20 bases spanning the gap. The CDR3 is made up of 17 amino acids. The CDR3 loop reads CATSDSNRGGLFETQYF. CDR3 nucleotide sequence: TGTGCCACCAGTGATTCCAATCGGGGTGGTCTTTTCGAGACCCAGTACTTC.

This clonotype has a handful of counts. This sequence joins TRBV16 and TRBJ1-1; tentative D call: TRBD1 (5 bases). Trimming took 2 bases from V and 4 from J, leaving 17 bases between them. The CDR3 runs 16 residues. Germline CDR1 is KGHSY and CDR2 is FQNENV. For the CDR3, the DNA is TGTGCCAGCAGCCAACATGGGGGAAGAGGTGGCACTGAAGCTTTCTTT. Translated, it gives CASSQHGGRGGTEAFF.

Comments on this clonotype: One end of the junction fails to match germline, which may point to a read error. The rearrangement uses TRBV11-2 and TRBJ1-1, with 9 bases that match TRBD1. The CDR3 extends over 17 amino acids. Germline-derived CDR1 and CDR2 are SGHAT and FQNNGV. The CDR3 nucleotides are TGTGCCAGCAGCACCCAAATGGGACAGGGCTTGAACACTGAAGCTCTCTTT. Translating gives CASSTQMGQGLNTEALF.

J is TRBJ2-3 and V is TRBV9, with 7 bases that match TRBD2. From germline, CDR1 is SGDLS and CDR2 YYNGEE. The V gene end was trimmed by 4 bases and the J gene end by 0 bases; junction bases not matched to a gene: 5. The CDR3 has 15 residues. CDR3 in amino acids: CASSLSGKSTDTQYF. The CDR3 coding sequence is TGTGCCAGCAGCCTGAGCGGGAAAAGCACAGATACGCAGTATTTT. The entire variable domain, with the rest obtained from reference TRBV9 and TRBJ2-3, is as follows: DSGVTQTPKHLITATGQRVTLRCSPRSGDLSVYWYQQSLDQGLQFLIQYYNGEERAKGNILERFSAQQFPDLHSELNLSSLELGDSALYFCASSLSGKSTDTQYFGPGTRLTVL.

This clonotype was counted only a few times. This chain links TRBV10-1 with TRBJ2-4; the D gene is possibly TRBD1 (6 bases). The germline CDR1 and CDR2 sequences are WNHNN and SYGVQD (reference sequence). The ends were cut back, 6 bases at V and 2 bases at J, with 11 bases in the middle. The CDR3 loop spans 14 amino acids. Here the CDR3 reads CASSQTGSKNIQYF. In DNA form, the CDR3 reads TGCGCCAGCAGCCAAACAGGGTCCAAAAACATTCAGTACTTC.

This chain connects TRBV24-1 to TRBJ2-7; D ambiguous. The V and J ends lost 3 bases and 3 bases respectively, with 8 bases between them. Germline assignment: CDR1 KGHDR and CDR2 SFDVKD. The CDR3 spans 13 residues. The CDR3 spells CATSDVSGYEQYF. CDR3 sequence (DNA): TGTGCCACCAGTGATGTCAGTGGCTACGAGCAGTACTTC.

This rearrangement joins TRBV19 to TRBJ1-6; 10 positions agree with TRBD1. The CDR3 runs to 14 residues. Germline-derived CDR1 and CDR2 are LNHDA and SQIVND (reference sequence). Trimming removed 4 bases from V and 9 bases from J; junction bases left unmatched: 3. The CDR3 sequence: CASSNRQGASPLHF. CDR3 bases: TGTGCCAGTAGTAACCGACAGGGGGCTTCACCCCTCCACTTT. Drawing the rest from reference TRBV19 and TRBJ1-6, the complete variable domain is DGGITQSPKYLFRKEGQNVTLSCEQNLNHDAMYWYRQDPGQGLRLIYYSQIVNDFQKGDIAEGYSVSREKKESFPLTVTSAQKNPTAFYLCASSNRQGASPLHFGNGTRLTVT.

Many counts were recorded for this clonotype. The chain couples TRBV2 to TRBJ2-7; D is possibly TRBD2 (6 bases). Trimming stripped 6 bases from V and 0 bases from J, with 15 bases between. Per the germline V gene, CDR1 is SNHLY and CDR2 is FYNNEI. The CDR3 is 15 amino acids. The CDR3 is CASRDFSGLSYEQYF. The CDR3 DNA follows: TGTGCCAGCAGAGATTTCAGCGGGCTCTCCTACGAGCAGTACTTC.

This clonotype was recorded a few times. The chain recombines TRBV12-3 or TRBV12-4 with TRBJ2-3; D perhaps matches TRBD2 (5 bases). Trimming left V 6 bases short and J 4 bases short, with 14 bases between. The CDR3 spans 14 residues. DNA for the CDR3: TGTGCCAGCAGGTCGGGGTTACGATCAGATACGCAGTATTTT. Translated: CASRSGLRSDTQYF.

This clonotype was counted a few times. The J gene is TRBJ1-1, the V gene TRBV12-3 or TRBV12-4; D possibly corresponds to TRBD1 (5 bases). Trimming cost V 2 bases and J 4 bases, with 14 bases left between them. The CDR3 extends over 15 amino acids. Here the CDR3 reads CASSLIVGGGTEAFF. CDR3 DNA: TGTGCCAGCAGTTTAATAGTGGGTGGGGGCACTGAAGCTTTCTTT.

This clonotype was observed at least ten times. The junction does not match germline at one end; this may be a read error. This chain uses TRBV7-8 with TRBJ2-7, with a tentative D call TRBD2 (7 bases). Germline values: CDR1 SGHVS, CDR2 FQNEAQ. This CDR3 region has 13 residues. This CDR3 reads CASSEGGTYEQYF. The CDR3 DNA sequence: TGCGCCAGCAGTGAGGGGGGGACCTACGAGCAGTACTTC. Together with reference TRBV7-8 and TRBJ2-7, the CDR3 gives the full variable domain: GAGVSQSPRYKVAKRGQDVALRCDPISGHVSLFWYQQALGQGPEFLTYFQNEAQLDKSGLPSDRFFAERPEGSVSTLKIQRTQQEDSAVYLCASSEGGTYEQYFGPGTRLTVT.

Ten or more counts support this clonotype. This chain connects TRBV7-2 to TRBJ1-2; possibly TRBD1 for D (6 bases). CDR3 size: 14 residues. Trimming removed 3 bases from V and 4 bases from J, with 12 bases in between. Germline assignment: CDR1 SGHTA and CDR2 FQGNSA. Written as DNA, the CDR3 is TGTGCCAGCAGCTTTAAAGGGGGAGCCTATGGCTACACCTTC. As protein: CASSFKGGAYGYTF.

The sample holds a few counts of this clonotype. The CDR3 here is CASTTSSAVGIQYF. Written as DNA, the CDR3 is TGTGCCAGCACCACATCTTCGGCGGTTGGCATTCAGTACTTC. V is TRBV6-2 or TRBV6-3 and J is TRBJ2-4; the D is unclear. CDR1 and CDR2 (germline): MNHEY, SVGEGT. The V end was cut by 7 bases, the J end by 9 bases, with 19 bases between. This CDR3 has 14 amino acids.

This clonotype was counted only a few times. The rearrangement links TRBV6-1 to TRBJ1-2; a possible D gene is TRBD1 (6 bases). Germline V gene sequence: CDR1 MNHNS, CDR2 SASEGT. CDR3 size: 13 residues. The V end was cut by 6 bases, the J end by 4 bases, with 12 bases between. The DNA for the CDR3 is TGTGCCAGCAGGAGCGACAGGCTCTATGGCTACACCTTC. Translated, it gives CASRSDRLYGYTF.

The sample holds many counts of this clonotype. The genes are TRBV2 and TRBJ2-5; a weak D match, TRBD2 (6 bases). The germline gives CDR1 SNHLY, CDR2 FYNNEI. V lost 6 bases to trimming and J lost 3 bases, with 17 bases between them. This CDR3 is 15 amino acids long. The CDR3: CASSNLFGGKETQYF. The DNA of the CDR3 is TGTGCCAGCAGCAACCTATTTGGAGGGAAAGAGACCCAGTACTTC.

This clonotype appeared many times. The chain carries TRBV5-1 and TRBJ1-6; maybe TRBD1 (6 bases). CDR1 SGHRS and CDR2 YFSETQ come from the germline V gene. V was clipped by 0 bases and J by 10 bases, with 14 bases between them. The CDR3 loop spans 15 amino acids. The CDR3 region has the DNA TGCGCCAGCAGCTTGGGACAGGCGGTCCAATCACCCCTCCACTTT. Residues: CASSLGQAVQSPLHF.

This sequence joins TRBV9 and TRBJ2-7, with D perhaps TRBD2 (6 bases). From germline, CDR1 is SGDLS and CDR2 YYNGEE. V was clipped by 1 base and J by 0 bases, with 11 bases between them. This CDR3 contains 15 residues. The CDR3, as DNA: TGTGCCAGCAGCGTATGGGAGGATCCCTCCTACGAGCAGTACTTC. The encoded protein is CASSVWEDPSYEQYF.

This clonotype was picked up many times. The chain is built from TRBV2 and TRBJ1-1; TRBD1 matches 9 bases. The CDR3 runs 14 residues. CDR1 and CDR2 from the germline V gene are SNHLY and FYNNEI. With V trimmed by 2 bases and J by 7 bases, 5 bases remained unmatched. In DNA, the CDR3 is TGTGCCAGCAGTGAACAGGGACAGGGAAATGAAGCTTTCTTT. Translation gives CASSEQGQGNEAFF.